The rows below give T cell receptor beta chains drawn from one sample of a study of PD-1 blockade in classical Hodgkin lymphoma. The table came from immunoSEQ multiplex PCR; TCRdb's copy has only in-frame clones and leaves some out. The data contain roughly 2,700 clones, 60% to 75% of them singletons. The sample here was CD8+ T cells from blood, taken at baseline. These receptors were obtained from a human donor with classical Hodgkin lymphoma. Each CDR3 is given with its conserved first and last residue.

V gene	J gene	CDR3 protein
TRBV6-1	TRBJ1-4	CASSLGPRDEKLFF
TRBV29-1	TRBJ1-1	CSVEATKNPFPAAFF
TRBV7-9	TRBJ1-2	CASSLGGNPNYGYTF
TRBV5-1	TRBJ2-3	CASSLVGTGSWTDTQYF
TRBV11-2	TRBJ2-3	CASSLYGGTDTQYF
TRBV5-1	TRBJ2-7	CASKGQGVEQYF
TRBV5-1	TRBJ2-1	CASSFLGDNEQFF
TRBV19	TRBJ1-1	CASSSWTLFTEAFF